This entry concerns a single T cell receptor (beta chain). CDR1 is MDHEN, CDR2 SYDVKM, per germline. V was clipped by 3 bases and J by 6 bases; unmatched bases: 5. This CDR3 is built from 14 residues. The data derive from a study of blood T cell repertoires in COVID-19. Turning to the study itself: From the United States, Italy and Spain came samples of acute and convalescent COVID-19.

Sequencing used immunoSEQ multiplex PCR; TCRdb keeps in-frame clones, though not all of them. The sample shows around 130,000 clones, roughly 80% of them seen only once. This TCR derives from a woman aged 55-69 years with acute or convalescent COVID-19. The source material was peripheral blood. The V gene is TRBV28, the J gene TRBJ2-4; 7 positions agree with TRBD1. The CDR3 spells CASSLRQGVNIQYF. The CDR3 DNA follows: TGTGCCAGCAGTTTGCGACAGGGAGTAAACATTCAGTACTTC. The full variable domain, completed using reference TRBV28 and TRBJ2-4, is DVKVTQSSRYLVKRTGEKVFLECVQDMDHENMFWYRQDPGLGLRLIYFSYDVKMKEKGDIPEGYSVSREKKERFSLILESASTNQTSMYLCASSLRQGVNIQYFGAGTRLSVL.